The TCR beta chain described here comes from a study of cytomegalovirus exposure and HLA in healthy donors. The PCR made use of 60 Vbeta and 13 Jbeta primers. The assay was immunoSEQ multiplex PCR, and TCRdb's table has in-frame clones only and misses some. The table lists approximately 200,000 clones, 60% to 85% of them singletons. The CDR3 is 12 residues long. The germline CDR1 and CDR2 sequences are MDHEN and SYDVKM. V gave up 6 bases and J gave up 5 bases, with 10 bases separating them. This clone was detected once. This TCR was recovered from a girl between 5 and 17 years old in good health and CMV-seropositive. This sequence joins TRBV28 and TRBJ2-5; no clear D gene. Sequenced material: PBMCs. The CDR3 sequence is CASSLYPETQYF. The CDR3 region has the DNA TGTGCCAGCAGCCTTTATCCGGAGACCCAGTACTTC. Complete variable domain (other parts from reference TRBV28 and TRBJ2-5): DVKVTQSSRYLVKRTGEKVFLECVQDMDHENMFWYRQDPGLGLRLIYFSYDVKMKEKGDIPEGYSVSREKKERFSLILESASTNQTSMYLCASSLYPETQYFGPGTRLLVL.